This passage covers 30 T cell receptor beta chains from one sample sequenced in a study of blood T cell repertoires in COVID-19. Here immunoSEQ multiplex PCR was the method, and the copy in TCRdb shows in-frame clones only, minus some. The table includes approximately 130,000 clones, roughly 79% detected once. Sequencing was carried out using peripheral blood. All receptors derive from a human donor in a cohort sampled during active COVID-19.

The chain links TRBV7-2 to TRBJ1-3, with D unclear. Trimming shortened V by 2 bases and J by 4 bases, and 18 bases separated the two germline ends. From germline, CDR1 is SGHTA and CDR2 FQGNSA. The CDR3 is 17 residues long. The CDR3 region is CASSLLSPSSVGNTIYF. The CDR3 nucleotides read TGTGCCAGCAGCTTATTGTCGCCTTCTTCAGTAGGAAACACCATATATTTT.

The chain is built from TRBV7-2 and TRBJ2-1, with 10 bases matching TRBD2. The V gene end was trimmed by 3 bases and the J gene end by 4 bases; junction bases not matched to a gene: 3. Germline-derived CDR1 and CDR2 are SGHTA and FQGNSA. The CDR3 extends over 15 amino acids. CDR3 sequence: CASSFAAGGYNEQFF. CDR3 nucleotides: TGTGCCAGCAGCTTCGCAGCGGGGGGGTACAATGAGCAGTTCTTC.

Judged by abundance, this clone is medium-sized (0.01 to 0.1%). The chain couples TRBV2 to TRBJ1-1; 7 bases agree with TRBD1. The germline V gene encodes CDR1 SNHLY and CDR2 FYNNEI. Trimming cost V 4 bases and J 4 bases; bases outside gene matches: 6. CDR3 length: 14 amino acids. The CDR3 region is CASSGTGAGTEAFF. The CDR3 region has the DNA TGTGCCAGCAGTGGAACAGGGGCGGGCACTGAAGCTTTCTTT. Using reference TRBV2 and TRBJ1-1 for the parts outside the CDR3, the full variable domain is EPEVTQTPSHQVTQMGQEVILRCVPISNHLYFYWYRQILGQKVEFLVSFYNNEISEKSEIFDDQFSVERPDGSNFTLKIRSTKLEDSAMYFCASSGTGAGTEAFFGQGTRLTVV.

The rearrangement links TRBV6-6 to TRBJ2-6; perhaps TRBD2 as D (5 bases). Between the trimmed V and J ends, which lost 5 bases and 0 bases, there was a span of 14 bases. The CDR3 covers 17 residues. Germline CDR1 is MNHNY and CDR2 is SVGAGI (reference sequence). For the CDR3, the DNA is TGTGCCAGCAGTCTCTCCGGCGGGCGCTCTGGGGCCAACGTCCTGACTTTC. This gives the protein CASSLSGGRSGANVLTF.

The CDR3 DNA reads TGCGCCAGCAGCTTGGGAGACAGAAGCAATCAGCCCCAGCATTTT. Translating it yields CASSLGDRSNQPQHF. The chain is built from TRBV5-1 and TRBJ1-5, with TRBD1 as a possible D gene (5 bases). Germline V gives CDR1 SGHRS, CDR2 YFSETQ. This CDR3 contains 15 residues. V lost 0 bases to trimming and J lost 1 base, with 8 bases between them.

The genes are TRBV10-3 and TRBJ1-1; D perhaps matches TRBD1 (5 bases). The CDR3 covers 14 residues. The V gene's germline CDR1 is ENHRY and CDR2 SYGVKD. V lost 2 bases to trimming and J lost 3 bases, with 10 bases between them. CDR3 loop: CAISEVGGDTEAFF. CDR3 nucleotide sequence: TGTGCCATCAGTGAGGTGGGAGGGGACACTGAAGCTTTCTTT.

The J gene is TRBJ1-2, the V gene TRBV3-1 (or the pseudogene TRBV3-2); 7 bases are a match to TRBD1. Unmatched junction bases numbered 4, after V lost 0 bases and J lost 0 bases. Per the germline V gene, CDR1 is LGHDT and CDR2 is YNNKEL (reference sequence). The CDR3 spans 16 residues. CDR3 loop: CASSQERQGANYGYTF. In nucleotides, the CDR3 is TGTGCCAGCAGCCAAGAAAGACAGGGAGCTAACTATGGCTACACCTTC.

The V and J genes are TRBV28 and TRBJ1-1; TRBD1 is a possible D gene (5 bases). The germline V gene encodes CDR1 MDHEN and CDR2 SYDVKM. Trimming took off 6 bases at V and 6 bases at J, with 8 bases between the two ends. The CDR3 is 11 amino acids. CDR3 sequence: CASSPQAEAFF. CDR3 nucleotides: TGTGCCAGCAGCCCACAGGCTGAAGCTTTCTTT.

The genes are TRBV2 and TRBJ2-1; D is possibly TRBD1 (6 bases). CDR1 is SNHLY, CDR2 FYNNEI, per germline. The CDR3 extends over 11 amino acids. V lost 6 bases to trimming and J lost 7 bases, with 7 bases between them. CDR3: CASRRGNEQFF. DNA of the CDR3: TGTGCCAGCAGGAGGGGGAATGAGCAGTTCTTC.

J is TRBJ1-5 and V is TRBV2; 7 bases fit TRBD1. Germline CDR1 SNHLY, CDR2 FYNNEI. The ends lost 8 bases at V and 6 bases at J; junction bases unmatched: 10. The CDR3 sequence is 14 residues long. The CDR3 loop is CASGRGALVQPQHF. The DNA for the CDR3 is TGTGCCAGCGGCAGGGGGGCTCTGGTTCAGCCCCAGCATTTT.

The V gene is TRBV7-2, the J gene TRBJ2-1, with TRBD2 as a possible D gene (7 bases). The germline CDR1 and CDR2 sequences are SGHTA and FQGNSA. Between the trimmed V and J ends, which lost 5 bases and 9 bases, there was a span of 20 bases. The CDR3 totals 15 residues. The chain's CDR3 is CASSLFKRGAGEQFF. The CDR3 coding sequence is TGTGCCAGCAGCCTATTTAAACGGGGGGCGGGTGAGCAGTTCTTC.

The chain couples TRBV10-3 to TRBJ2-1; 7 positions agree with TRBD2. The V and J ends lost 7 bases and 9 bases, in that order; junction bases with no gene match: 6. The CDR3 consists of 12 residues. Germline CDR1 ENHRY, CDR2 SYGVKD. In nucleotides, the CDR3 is TGTGCCATCAACGTGGGACTACGTGAGCAGTTCTTC. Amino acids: CAINVGLREQFF.

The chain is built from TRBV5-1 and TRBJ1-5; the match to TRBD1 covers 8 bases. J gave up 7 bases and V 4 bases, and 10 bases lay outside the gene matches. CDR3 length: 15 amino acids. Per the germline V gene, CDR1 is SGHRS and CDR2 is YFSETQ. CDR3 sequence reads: CASSPGTGQQQPQHF. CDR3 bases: TGCGCCAGCAGCCCCGGGACAGGTCAGCAACAGCCCCAGCATTTT.

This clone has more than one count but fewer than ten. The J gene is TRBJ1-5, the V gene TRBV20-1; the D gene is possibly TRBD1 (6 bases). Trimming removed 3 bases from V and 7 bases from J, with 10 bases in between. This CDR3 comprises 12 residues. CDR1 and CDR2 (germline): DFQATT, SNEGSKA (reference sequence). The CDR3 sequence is CSASTGLQPQHF. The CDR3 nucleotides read TGCAGTGCTAGTACAGGGCTGCAGCCCCAGCATTTT.

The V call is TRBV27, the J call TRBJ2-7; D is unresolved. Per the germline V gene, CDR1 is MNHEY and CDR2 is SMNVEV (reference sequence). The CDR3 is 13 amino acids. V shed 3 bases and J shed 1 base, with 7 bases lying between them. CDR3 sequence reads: CASSFQFSYEQYF. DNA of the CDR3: TGTGCCAGCAGTTTTCAGTTTTCCTACGAGCAGTACTTC.

The CDR3: CASSTRSGQANYGYTF. Here the CDR3 DNA reads TGTGCCAGCAGCACGCGGTCAGGACAAGCTAACTATGGCTACACCTTC. This chain connects TRBV7-2 to TRBJ1-2, with D maybe TRBD1 (5 bases). The germline V gene has CDR1 SGHTA and CDR2 FQGNSA. The V end lost 5 bases, the J end lost 0 bases, and 16 bases lay between the germline ends. The CDR3 length is 16 residues.

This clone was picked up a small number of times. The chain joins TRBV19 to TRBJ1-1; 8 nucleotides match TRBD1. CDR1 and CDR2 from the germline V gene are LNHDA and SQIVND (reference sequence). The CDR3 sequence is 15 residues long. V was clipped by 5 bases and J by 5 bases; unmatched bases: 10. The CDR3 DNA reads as TGTGCCAGTAGTGACTTAGACAGGGGATGGACTGAAGCTTTCTTT. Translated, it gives CASSDLDRGWTEAFF.

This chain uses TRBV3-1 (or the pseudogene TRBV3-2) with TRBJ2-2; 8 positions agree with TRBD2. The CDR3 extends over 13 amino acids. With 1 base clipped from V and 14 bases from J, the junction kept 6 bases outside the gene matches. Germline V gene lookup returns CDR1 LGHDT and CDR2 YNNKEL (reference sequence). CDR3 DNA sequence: TGTGCCAGCAGCCAAGGCCGGGGGGGGCGACTGTTTTTT. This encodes CASSQGRGGRLFF.

The CDR3 loop is CASSPPDRGLEQYF. The DNA for the CDR3 is TGTGCCAGCTCACCACCGGACAGGGGGCTCGAGCAGTACTTC. The chain is built from TRBV18 and TRBJ2-7; 11 bases are a match to TRBD1. This CDR3 comprises 14 residues. V shed 0 bases, J shed 6 bases, and the junction held 1 base outside the gene matches. Germline CDR1 reads KGHSH; CDR2 reads LQKENI. Supplemented by reference TRBV18 and TRBJ2-7, the full variable domain reads NAGVMQNPRHLVRRRGQEARLRCSPMKGHSHVYWYRQLPEEGLKFMVYLQKENIIDESGMPKERFSAEFPKEGPSILRIQQVVRGDSAAYFCASSPPDRGLEQYFGPGTRLTVT.

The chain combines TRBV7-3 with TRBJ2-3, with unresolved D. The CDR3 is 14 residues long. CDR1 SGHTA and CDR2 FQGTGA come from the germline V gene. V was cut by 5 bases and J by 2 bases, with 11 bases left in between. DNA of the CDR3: TGTGCCAGCAGCGAGTCGACTGTCACAGATACGCAGTATTTT. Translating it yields CASSESTVTDTQYF.

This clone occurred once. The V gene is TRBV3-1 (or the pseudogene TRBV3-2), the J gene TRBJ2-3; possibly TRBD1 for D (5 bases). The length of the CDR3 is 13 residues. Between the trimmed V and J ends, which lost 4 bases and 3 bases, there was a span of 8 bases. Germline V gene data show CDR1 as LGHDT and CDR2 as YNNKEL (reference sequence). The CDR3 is CASSRGGTDTQYF. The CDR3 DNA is TGTGCCAGCAGCCGGGGCGGAACAGATACGCAGTATTTT.

CDR3 DNA sequence: TGTGCCAGCAGTTCCGTCTGGCGGGCGACCGTCGGCGAGCAGTACTTC. Protein sequence: CASSSVWRATVGEQYF. V and J are TRBV6-5 and TRBJ2-7; possibly TRBD2 for D (5 bases). The germline V gene has CDR1 MNHEY and CDR2 SVGAGI. The CDR3 is 16 residues long. V was clipped by 4 bases and J by 6 bases, with 22 bases between them.

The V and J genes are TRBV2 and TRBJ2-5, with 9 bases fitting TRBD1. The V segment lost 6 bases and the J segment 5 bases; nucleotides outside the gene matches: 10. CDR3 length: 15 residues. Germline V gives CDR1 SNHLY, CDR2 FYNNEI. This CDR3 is CASSWDRVEYETQYF. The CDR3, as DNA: TGTGCCAGCAGCTGGGACAGGGTGGAGTACGAGACCCAGTACTTC.

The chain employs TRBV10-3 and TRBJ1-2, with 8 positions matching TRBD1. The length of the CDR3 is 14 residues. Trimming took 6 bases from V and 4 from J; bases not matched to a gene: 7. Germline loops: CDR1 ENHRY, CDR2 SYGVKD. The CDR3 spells CAIRDGQGGYGYTF. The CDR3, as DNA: TGTGCCATCAGGGATGGACAGGGAGGCTATGGCTACACCTTC.

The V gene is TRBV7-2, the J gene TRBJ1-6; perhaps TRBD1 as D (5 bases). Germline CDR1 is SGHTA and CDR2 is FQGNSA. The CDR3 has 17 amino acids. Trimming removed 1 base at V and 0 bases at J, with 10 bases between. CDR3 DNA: TGTGCCAGCAGCTTAGGTATAAGGGGCTCCTATAATTCACCCCTCCACTTT. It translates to CASSLGIRGSYNSPLHF.

CDR3 in amino acids: CASSLAPGGSGNTIYF. The CDR3, as DNA: TGTGCCAGCAGCTTGGCCCCGGGGGGCTCTGGAAACACCATATATTTT. The chain recombines TRBV5-4 with TRBJ1-3; D is possibly TRBD1 (5 bases). The V end lost 0 bases, the J end lost 0 bases, and 10 bases lay between the germline ends. The CDR3 spans 16 residues. The germline gives CDR1 SGHNT, CDR2 YYREEE (reference sequence).

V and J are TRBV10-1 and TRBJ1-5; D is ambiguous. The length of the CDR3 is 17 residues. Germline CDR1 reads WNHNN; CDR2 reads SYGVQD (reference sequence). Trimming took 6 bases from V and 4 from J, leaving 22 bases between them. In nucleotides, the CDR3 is TGCGCCAGCAGCAGATCCCAGTGGCCAGTCGGGAATCAGCCCCAGCATTTT. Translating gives CASSRSQWPVGNQPQHF.

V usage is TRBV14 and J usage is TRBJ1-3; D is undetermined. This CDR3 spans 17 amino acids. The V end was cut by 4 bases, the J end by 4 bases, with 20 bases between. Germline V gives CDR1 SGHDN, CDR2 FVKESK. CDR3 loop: CASSRRPDGIWGNTIYF. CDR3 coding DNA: TGTGCCAGCAGCCGCCGACCCGACGGGATCTGGGGAAACACCATATATTTT.

In DNA, the CDR3 is TGTGCCAGCAGCCGCCCGACAGGGGCGAACACTGAAGCTTTCTTT. It encodes CASSRPTGANTEAFF. J is TRBJ1-1 and V is TRBV7-2; the match to TRBD1 covers 8 bases. After removal of 5 bases from V and 1 base from J, the junction contained 6 bases not matched to a gene. The length of the CDR3 is 15 residues. Germline lookup yields CDR1 SGHTA and CDR2 FQGNSA.

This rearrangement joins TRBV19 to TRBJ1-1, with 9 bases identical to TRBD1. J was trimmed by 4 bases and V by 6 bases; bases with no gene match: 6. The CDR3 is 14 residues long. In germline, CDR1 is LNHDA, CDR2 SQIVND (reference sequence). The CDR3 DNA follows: TGTGCCAGTAGCATACAGGGGGCCTCCACTGAAGCTTTCTTT. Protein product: CASSIQGASTEAFF.